This T cell receptor (delta chain) was recovered during a study of delta chain sequences of gamma delta T cells (TCRdb year 2017). This clone has only a few counts. No cognate antigen has been identified for it. This DNA translates differently at residue 4 from the TCRdb protein, which is that of a much larger clone; a read error is likely, and the protein shown is the DNA's own translation. The library was built by means of PCR. Data came from an Illumina MiSeq. TCRdb called clones from the public reads with CATT, and repeated DNA sequences were later combined into one row. Here the sample has thousands of delta-chain clones; less than 75% occur a single time. The top ten clones comprise 45% to 60% of the sample. V lost 5 bases and J lost 8 bases, and the count of bases not matched to a germline gene is 16. CDR1 and CDR2, looked up from the germline V gene, are GEAIGNYY and EKD. The CDR3 spans 15 residues, from the cysteine through the phenylalanine. Just CDR3 DNA is preserved here, 45 bases in frame from base 1.

The receptor's source is a human donor with breast cancer. The sample comprised a tumor sample. The chain links TRDV2 with TRDJ1, with TRDD3 matching 7 junction bases. CDR3 reads: CACVEVTGDKGKLIF. Read as DNA, the sequence is TGTGCCTGTGTCGAAGTCACTGGGGATAAAGGGAAACTCATCTTT.